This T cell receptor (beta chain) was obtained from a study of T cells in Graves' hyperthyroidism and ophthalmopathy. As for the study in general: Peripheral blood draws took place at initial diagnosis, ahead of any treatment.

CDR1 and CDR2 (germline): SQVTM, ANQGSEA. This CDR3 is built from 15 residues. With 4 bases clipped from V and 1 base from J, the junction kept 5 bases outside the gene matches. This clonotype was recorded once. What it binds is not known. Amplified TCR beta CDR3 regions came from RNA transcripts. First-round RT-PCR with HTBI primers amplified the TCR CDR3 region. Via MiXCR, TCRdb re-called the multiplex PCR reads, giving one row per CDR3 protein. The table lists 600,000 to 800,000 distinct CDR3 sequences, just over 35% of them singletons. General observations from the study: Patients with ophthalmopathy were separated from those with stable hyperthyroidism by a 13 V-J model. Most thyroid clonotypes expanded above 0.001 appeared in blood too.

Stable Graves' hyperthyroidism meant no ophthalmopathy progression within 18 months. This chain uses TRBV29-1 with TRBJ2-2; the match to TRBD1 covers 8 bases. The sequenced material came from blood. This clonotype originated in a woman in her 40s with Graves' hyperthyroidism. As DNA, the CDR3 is TGCAGCGTTGTCCAGGGGGCCGTGAACACCGGGGAGCTGTTTTTT. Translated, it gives CSVVQGAVNTGELFF.